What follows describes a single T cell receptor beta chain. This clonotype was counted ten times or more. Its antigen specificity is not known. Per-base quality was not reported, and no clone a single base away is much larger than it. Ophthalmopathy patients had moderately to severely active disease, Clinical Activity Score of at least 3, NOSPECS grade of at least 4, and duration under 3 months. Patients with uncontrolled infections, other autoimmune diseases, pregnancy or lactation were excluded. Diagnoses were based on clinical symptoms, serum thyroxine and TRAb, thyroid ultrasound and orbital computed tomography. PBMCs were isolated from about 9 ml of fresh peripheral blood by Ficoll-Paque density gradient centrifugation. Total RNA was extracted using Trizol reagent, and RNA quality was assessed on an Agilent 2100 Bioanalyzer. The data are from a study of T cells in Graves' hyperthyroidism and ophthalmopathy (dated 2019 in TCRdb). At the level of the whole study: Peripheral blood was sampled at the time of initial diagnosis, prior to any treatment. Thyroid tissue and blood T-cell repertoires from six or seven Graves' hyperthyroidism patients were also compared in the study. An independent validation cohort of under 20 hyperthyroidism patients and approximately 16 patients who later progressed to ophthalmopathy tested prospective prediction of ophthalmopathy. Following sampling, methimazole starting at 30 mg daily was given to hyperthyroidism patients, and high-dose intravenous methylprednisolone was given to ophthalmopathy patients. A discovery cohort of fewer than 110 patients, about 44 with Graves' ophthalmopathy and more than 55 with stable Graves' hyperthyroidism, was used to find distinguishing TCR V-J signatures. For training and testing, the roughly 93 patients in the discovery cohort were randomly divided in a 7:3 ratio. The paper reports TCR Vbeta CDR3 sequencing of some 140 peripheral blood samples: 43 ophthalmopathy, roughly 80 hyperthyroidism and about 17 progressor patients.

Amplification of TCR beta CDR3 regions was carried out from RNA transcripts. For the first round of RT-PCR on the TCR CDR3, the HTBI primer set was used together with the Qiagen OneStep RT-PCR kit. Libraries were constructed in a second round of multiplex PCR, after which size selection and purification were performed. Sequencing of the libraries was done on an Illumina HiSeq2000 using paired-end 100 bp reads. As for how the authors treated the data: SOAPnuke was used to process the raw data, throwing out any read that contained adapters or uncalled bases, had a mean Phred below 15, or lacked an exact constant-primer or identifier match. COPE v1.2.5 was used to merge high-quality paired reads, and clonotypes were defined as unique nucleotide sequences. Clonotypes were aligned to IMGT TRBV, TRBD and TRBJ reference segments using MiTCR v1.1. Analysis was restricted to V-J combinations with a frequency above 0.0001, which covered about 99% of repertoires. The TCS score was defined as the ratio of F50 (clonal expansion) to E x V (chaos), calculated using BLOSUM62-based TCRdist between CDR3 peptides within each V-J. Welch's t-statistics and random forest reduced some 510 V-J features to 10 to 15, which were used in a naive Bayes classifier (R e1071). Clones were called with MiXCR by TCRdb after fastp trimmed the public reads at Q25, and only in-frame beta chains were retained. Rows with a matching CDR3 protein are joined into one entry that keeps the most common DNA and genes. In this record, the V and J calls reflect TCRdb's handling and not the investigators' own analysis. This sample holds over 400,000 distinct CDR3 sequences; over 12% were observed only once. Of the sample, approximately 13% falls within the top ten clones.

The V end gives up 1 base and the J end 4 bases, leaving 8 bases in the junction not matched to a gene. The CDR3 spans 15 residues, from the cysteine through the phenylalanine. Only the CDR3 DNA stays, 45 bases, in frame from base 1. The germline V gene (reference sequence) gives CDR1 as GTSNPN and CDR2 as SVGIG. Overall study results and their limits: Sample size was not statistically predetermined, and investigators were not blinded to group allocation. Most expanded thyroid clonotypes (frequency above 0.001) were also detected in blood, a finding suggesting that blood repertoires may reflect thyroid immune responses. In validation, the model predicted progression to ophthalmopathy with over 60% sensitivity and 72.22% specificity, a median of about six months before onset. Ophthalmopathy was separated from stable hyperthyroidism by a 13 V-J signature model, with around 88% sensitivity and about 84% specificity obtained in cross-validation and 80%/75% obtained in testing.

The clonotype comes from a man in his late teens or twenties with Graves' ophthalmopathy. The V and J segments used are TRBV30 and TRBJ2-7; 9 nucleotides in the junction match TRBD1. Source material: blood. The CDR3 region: CAWSAGTGFTYEQYF. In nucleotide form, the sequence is TGTGCCTGGAGTGCCGGGACAGGGTTTACTTACGAGCAGTACTTC.